The T cell receptor (beta chain) under discussion was sequenced for a study of shared clonotypes between healthy human individuals. In the study overall: Three plates were used per donor for CD4 naive, three for CD4 memory, two for CD8 naive and one for CD8 memory. Overall study results and limits: Sequencing depth was expected to affect clonotype sharing among donors. Memory subsets generally showed smaller estimated richness than naive subsets did.

Germline lookup yields CDR1 SGDLS and CDR2 YYNGEE. Trimming cost V 0 bases and J 4 bases, with 10 bases left between them. The CDR3 totals 14 residues. CD8 cells regarded as naive lacked CD45RO, were positively chosen for CCR7, and omitted terminally differentiated effector memory CD45RA+ cells. Points on this clone: Its specificity is unknown.

Each subset's genomic DNA was split evenly across several immunoSEQ plates. Method: immunoSEQ multiplex PCR; TCRdb's copy keeps in-frame clones and lacks some. The table lists more than 2 million clones, about 95% of them singletons. This TCR came from a man aged 18 to 30 in good health. The sequencing input was naive CD8+ T cells sorted from blood. The rearrangement uses TRBV9 and TRBJ1-2, with no clear D. Here the CDR3 DNA reads TGTGCCAGCAGCGTAGGTTTAAATGGCTATGGCTACACCTTC. Translated: CASSVGLNGYGYTF.